This TCR beta chain stems from a study of shared clonotypes between healthy human individuals. At the level of the study: Those who served as donors were a couple of women and a few men between the ages of 18 and 49.

General study findings and limits: Rarefaction gave evidence that sorted-subset sequencing remained incomplete despite large depth.

In regard to this clone: Its cognate antigen is unknown.

The CDR3 has 15 amino acids. V trimming: 5 bases; J trimming: 2 bases; junction bases outside the gene matches: 9. CDR1 SGHTA and CDR2 FQGNSA come from the germline V gene. In the authors' methods: Filtering of immunoSEQ junctional sequences could not match full-length read filtering. The repertoire was sequenced with immunoSEQ multiplex PCR; TCRdb's copy has only in-frame clones and lacks some. V, J and clone size are those of that table, while D and trimming were read from the DNA. The profile shows roughly 1.5 million clones, approximately 98% of them singletons. The J gene is TRBJ2-7, the V gene TRBV7-2, with TRBD2 matching 7 bases. The material sequenced was naive CD4+ T cells sorted from blood. The subset is: CD45RA+ positively selected. This clonotype was sampled from a young man in good health. The CDR3 nucleotides are TGTGCCAGCAGCGCGCTAAGCGGGAAGCCCTACGAGCAGTACTTC. It encodes CASSALSGKPYEQYF. Drawing the rest from reference TRBV7-2 and TRBJ2-7, the complete variable domain is GAGVSQSPSNKVTEKGKDVELRCDPISGHTALYWYRQSLGQGLEFLIYFQGNSAPDKSGLPSDRFSAERTGGSVSTLTIQRTQQEDSAVYLCASSALSGKPYEQYFGPGTRLTVT.